The 3 T cell receptor beta chains below were found in one sample sequenced in a study of cytomegalovirus exposure and HLA in healthy donors. PCR primers comprised 60 Vbeta and 13 Jbeta primers. Clones were sequenced by immunoSEQ multiplex PCR, and TCRdb holds only the in-frame ones, with some missing. The sample carries approximately 80,000 clones, roughly 78% recorded once. The sequencing sample was made of PBMCs. These receptors were collected from a male donor in good health and CMV-seropositive.

CDR3 nucleotides: TGTGCCAGCAGTCCTGACAGGGGTTCTTGGCCCCAGCATTTT. Its translation: CASSPDRGSWPQHF. The rearrangement joins TRBV2 to TRBJ1-5, with TRBD1 matching 8 bases. The J segment lost 9 bases and the V segment lost 5 bases, leaving 9 bases of the junction unmatched. Germline V gene sequence: CDR1 SNHLY, CDR2 FYNNEI. The CDR3 loop spans 14 amino acids.

The chain couples TRBV19 to TRBJ1-1; perhaps TRBD1 as D (6 bases). Germline loops: CDR1 LNHDA, CDR2 SQIVND (reference sequence). This CDR3 region has 14 residues. V was clipped by 5 bases and J by 1 base, with 11 bases between them. CDR3 nucleotides: TGTGCCAGTAGTCTCAGGACAGAGAACACTGAAGCTTTCTTT. Translation: CASSLRTENTEAFF.

The V and J genes are TRBV5-5 and TRBJ2-7; no firm D call. V lost 3 bases and J 6 bases, leaving 16 bases between the germline ends. CDR3 length: 14 residues. CDR1 SGHKS and CDR2 YYEKEE come from the germline V gene (reference sequence). This chain's CDR3 is CASSSLPRAIEQYF. CDR3 DNA sequence: TGTGCCAGCAGCTCACTCCCTAGAGCGATCGAGCAGTACTTC.